The clone carrying this TCR beta chain was observed a single time. No antigen is known for it. This sample stems from a study of cytomegalovirus exposure and HLA in healthy donors. Overall study results and limits: Available immune exposure information was restricted to CMV serostatus only. Earlier results showed most TCR beta V segments being productive about 87% or about 30% of the time. V- and J-gene trimming in TCR beta was tied to a missense DCLRE1C variant by an analysis performed later.

The PCR ran on 60 Vbeta and 13 Jbeta primers. Data came from immunoSEQ multiplex PCR; TCRdb stores just in-frame clones and leaves some out. The table lists 150,000 to 160,000 clones, more than 75% of them singletons, with less than 8.5% in the top ten. This CDR3 is 15 amino acids long. V lost 6 bases to trimming and J lost 0 bases; unmatched junction nucleotides: 4. CDR1 and CDR2 (germline): SNHLY, FYNNEI. The receptor was derived from a man aged 30 to 45 in good health and CMV-seropositive. The chain uses TRBV2 and TRBJ2-1; 8 bases are a match to TRBD2. What was sequenced was PBMCs. The CDR3 protein is CASRSSGSSYNEQFF. The CDR3 DNA reads as TGTGCCAGCAGATCCAGCGGGAGCTCCTACAATGAGCAGTTCTTC.